This T cell receptor beta chain stems from a study of shared clonotypes between healthy human individuals. The V and J ends lost 6 bases and 7 bases, in that order; junction bases with no gene match: 12. The CDR3 extends over 16 amino acids. The germline CDR1 and CDR2 sequences are LNHNV and YYDKDF (reference sequence). Sequencing used immunoSEQ multiplex PCR; TCRdb keeps in-frame clones, though not all of them. The data show some 2,000,000 clones, roughly 94% seen once. Sequenced sample: naive CD4+ T cells sorted from blood. Subset of the sample: CD45RA+ positively selected. The sequence came from a man aged 18 to 29 in good health. The J gene is TRBJ1-6, the V gene TRBV15, with 7 bases identical to TRBD1. This CDR3 is CATRRGQGVINSPLHF. The CDR3 DNA reads TGTGCCACCAGAAGGGGGCAGGGAGTAATAAATTCACCCCTCCACTTT. The variable domain in full, completed from reference TRBV15 and TRBJ1-6, reads DAMVIQNPRYQVTQFGKPVTLSCSQTLNHNVMYWYQQKSSQAPKLLFHYYDKDFNNEADTPDNFQSRRPNTSFCFLDIRSPGLGDTAMYLCATRRGQGVINSPLHFGNGTRLTVT.